One and the same sample provided the 27 T cell receptor beta chains below, sequenced in a study of low-dose radiotherapy and immunotherapy resistance in tumors. TRAV- and TRBV-specific primers primed first-strand cDNA, covering alpha and beta chains. A roughly 20-cycle PCR with a constant-region primer and V-primer adapter amplified TCRs. TCRdb ran MiXCR on the reads and lists one entry per CDR3 protein. The sample has about 16,000 distinct CDR3 sequences; about two thirds are singletons. The receptors originated from a human donor with advanced metastatic prostate, ovarian, gallbladder or colorectal cancer (not recorded which). This table probably holds off-target reads from a library built for another chain.

The sample holds one count of this clonotype. The V and J genes are TRBV12-5 and TRBJ2-7, with 8 bases that match TRBD2. The CDR3 has 16 residues. The V gene's germline CDR1 is LGHNT and CDR2 FRNRAP. With 5 bases clipped from V and 2 bases from J, the junction kept 11 bases outside the gene matches. CDR3 DNA: TGTGCTAGTGGTATCGCCGGCGGGAGGATCGCCTACGAGCAGTACTTC. Translated, it gives CASGIAGGRIAYEQYF.

The chain has TRBV28 and TRBJ1-6, with D unresolved. The CDR3 has 13 amino acids. V was cut by 7 bases and J by 10 bases, with 14 bases left in between. Germline CDR1 reads MDHEN; CDR2 reads SYDVKM. In nucleotides, the CDR3 is TGTGCCAGCATAAGGCGGGGTGGATCACCCCTCCACTTT. Its protein is CASIRRGGSPLHF.

The chain is built from TRBV29-1 and TRBJ2-1; D ambiguous. The CDR3 extends over 10 amino acids. Germline loops: CDR1 SQVTM, CDR2 ANQGSEA. V lost 4 bases and J 7 bases, leaving 5 bases between the germline ends. CDR3 nucleotides: TGCAGCGTTGTCGAAAATGAGCAGTTCTTC. As protein: CSVVENEQFF.

V and J are TRBV2 and TRBJ2-2; D gene unclear. Deletions cut 4 bases from V and 1 base from J, with 4 bases between. This CDR3 spans 13 amino acids. Germline V gene data show CDR1 as SNHLY and CDR2 as FYNNEI. CDR3 in amino acids: CASSVENTGELFF. In DNA, the CDR3 is TGTGCCAGCAGTGTGGAGAACACCGGGGAGCTGTTTTTT.

The chain joins TRBV20-1 to TRBJ2-1; TRBD1 might be the D (6 bases). CDR1 is DFQATT and CDR2 is SNEGSKA in the germline V gene (reference sequence). This CDR3 region has 14 residues. V dropped 3 bases and J dropped 2 bases, with 11 bases sitting between them. In DNA form, the CDR3 reads TGCAGTGCTAGTTCAGGGGCGACCTACAATGAGCAGTTCTTC. This gives the protein CSASSGATYNEQFF.

J is TRBJ2-7 and V is TRBV3-1; D uncertain. V lost 0 bases and J lost 9, with 9 bases in between. The CDR3 length is 12 residues. The germline V gene encodes CDR1 LGHDT and CDR2 YNNKEL (reference sequence). The chain's CDR3 is CASSQEGSVQYF. The CDR3 nucleotides read TGTGCCAGCAGCCAAGAGGGATCCGTGCAGTACTTC.

The rearrangement uses TRBV7-8 and TRBJ1-2; TRBD1 matches at 8 bases. V shed 2 bases, J shed 3 bases, and the junction held 11 bases outside the gene matches. This CDR3 contains 17 residues. The germline CDR1 and CDR2 sequences are SGHVS and FQNEAQ. The CDR3 DNA reads as TGTGCCAGCAGCTTAAGAATGGGTCAGGGGGCCCACTATGGCTACACCTTC. Its protein is CASSLRMGQGAHYGYTF.

The rearrangement joins TRBV6-8 to TRBJ2-3; no clear D. V lost 6 bases, J lost 2 bases, and 12 bases lay in between. Germline V gene sequence: CDR1 MNHGY, CDR2 SAAAGT. CDR3 length: 14 residues. The CDR3: CASSIQEHTDTQYF. CDR3 DNA sequence: TGTGCCAGCAGCATACAAGAACACACAGATACGCAGTATTTT.

The J gene is TRBJ1-5, the V gene TRBV29-1; D is possibly TRBD1 (5 bases). Germline V gene data show CDR1 as SQVTM and CDR2 as ANQGSEA. The CDR3 totals 13 residues. Trimming stripped 5 bases from V and 5 bases from J, with 13 bases between. The CDR3 loop reads CSVQAGFDQPQHF. In DNA form, the CDR3 reads TGCAGCGTTCAGGCAGGGTTTGATCAGCCCCAGCATTTT. Full variable domain (missing parts from reference TRBV29-1 and TRBJ1-5): SAVISQKPSRDICQRGTSLTIQCQVDSQVTMMFWYRQQPGQSLTLIATANQGSEATYESGFVIDKFPISRPNLTFSTLTVSNMSPEDSSIYLCSVQAGFDQPQHFGDGTRLSIL.

This chain joins TRBV3-1 and TRBJ2-7, with D perhaps matching TRBD1 or TRBD2 (5 bases each). This CDR3 is 16 amino acids long. Trimming took 4 bases from V and 3 from J, leaving 19 bases between them. Germline CDR1 LGHDT, CDR2 YNNKEL (reference sequence). This CDR3 reads CASSPGRWDGLYEQYF. CDR3 bases: TGTGCCAGCAGCCCCGGCAGGTGGGACGGCCTCTACGAGCAGTACTTC.

The V gene is TRBV20-1, the J gene TRBJ2-5; 14 bases line up with TRBD2. The V segment lost 3 bases and the J segment 5 bases; nucleotides outside the gene matches: 11. CDR1 and CDR2 from the germline V gene are DFQATT and SNEGSKA (reference sequence). There are 17 residues in the CDR3. Here the CDR3 reads CSARATSGGASLETQYF. DNA of the CDR3: TGCAGTGCTAGGGCGACTAGCGGGGGGGCCAGTCTTGAGACCCAGTACTTC.

The chain joins TRBV30 to TRBJ1-2; D gene ambiguous. The V end was cut by 1 base, the J end by 6 bases, with 6 bases between. The CDR3 is made up of 11 amino acids. Germline CDR1 reads GTSNPN; CDR2 reads SVGIG (reference sequence). CDR3 sequence: CAWSGLNGYTF. CDR3 DNA: TGTGCCTGGAGTGGCCTGAATGGCTACACCTTC. Together with reference TRBV30 and TRBJ1-2, the CDR3 gives the full variable domain: SQTIHQWPATLVQPVGSPLSLECTVEGTSNPNLYWYRQAAGRGLQLLFYSVGIGQISSEVPQNLSASRPQDRQFILSSKKLLLSDSGFYLCAWSGLNGYTFGSGTRLTVV.

This chain links TRBV7-9 with TRBJ2-7; possible D gene TRBD2, 6 bases. The germline gives CDR1 SEHNR, CDR2 FQNEAQ (reference sequence). The CDR3 has 14 amino acids. V was trimmed by 5 bases and J by 7 bases, leaving 18 bases between them. The CDR3 DNA reads as TGTGCCAGCAGCGGACACGGGGGTTCGGGGGAGCAGTACTTC. This gives the protein CASSGHGGSGEQYF. Based on the CDR3 plus reference TRBV7-9 and TRBJ2-7, the full variable domain is DTGVSQNPRHKITKRGQNVTFRCDPISEHNRLYWYRQTLGQGPEFLTYFQNEAQLEKSRLLSDRFSAERPKGSFSTLEIQRTEQGDSAMYLCASSGHGGSGEQYFGPGTRLTVT.

The V call is TRBV28, the J call TRBJ1-2; D is possibly TRBD1 (5 bases). The CDR3 consists of 16 residues. Trimming shortened V by 5 bases and J by 3 bases, and 19 bases separated the two germline ends. Germline CDR1 is MDHEN and CDR2 is SYDVKM. The CDR3 sequence is CASSPSGSGTDYGYTF. CDR3 DNA sequence: TGTGCCAGCAGTCCGTCTGGTTCAGGGACGGACTATGGCTACACCTTC.

The J gene is TRBJ2-1, the V gene TRBV10-1, with TRBD2 matching over 8 bases. CDR1 is WNHNN, CDR2 SYGVQD, per germline (reference sequence). V dropped 2 bases and J dropped 7; count of bases not matched to a gene: 7. The CDR3 spans 15 residues. The CDR3 spells CASSETREGWNEQFF. The CDR3 nucleotides read TGCGCCAGCAGTGAGACCCGGGAGGGATGGAATGAGCAGTTCTTC.

This chain connects TRBV5-1 to TRBJ1-5; D uncertain. V was pared by 4 bases and J by 4 bases, with 9 bases between. This CDR3 spans 13 amino acids. CDR1 and CDR2 from the germline V gene are SGHRS and YFSETQ. In DNA form, the CDR3 reads TGCGCCAGCAGCGTCGACATTAATCAGCCCCAGCATTTT. Protein sequence: CASSVDINQPQHF.

The chain links TRBV18 to TRBJ2-1, with 11 bases fitting TRBD2. V lost 3 bases and J lost 7; bases outside the gene matches: 2. The length of the CDR3 is 14 residues. Per germline, CDR1 KGHSH and CDR2 LQKENI. The CDR3, as DNA: TGTGCCAGCTCACCGCTAGCGGGAGGAAATGAGCAGTTCTTC. Translating it yields CASSPLAGGNEQFF.

The chain carries TRBV7-2 and TRBJ1-2; D is unresolved. Trimming removed 1 base from V and 8 bases from J, with 8 bases in between. This CDR3 spans 12 amino acids. CDR1 is SGHTA and CDR2 is FQGNSA in the germline V gene. The CDR3 loop reads CASSLEVRGYTF. The CDR3, as DNA: TGTGCCAGCAGCTTAGAAGTCCGGGGCTACACCTTC.

V is TRBV24-1 and J is TRBJ2-7; 12 positions agree with TRBD2. There are 16 residues in the CDR3. Trimming took 3 bases from V and 1 from J; bases not matched to a gene: 3. CDR1 is KGHDR, CDR2 SFDVKD, per germline. The CDR3 loop reads CATSDAGTSGSYEQYF. CDR3 nucleotide sequence: TGTGCCACCAGTGATGCCGGGACTAGCGGGTCCTACGAGCAGTACTTC.

The genes are TRBV29-1 and TRBJ1-1; D perhaps matches TRBD1 (5 bases). V dropped 6 bases and J dropped 0 bases, with 11 bases sitting between them. The germline V gene has CDR1 SQVTM and CDR2 ANQGSEA. CDR3 length: 13 amino acids. The CDR3 protein is CSVAGLLNTEAFF. The CDR3 coding sequence is TGCAGCGTCGCGGGACTCCTGAACACTGAAGCTTTCTTT.

This chain connects TRBV5-1 to TRBJ2-1; 8 bases match TRBD1. The germline gives CDR1 SGHRS, CDR2 YFSETQ. The CDR3 loop spans 14 amino acids. V dropped 3 bases and J dropped 8; count of bases not matched to a gene: 7. The CDR3 protein is CASSSQGERDEQFF. CDR3 nucleotide sequence: TGCGCCAGCAGCTCACAGGGGGAGCGGGATGAGCAGTTCTTC.

The V gene is TRBV5-1, the J gene TRBJ2-7; TRBD1 matches at 8 bases. The V gene end was trimmed by 4 bases and the J gene end by 2 bases; junction bases not matched to a gene: 5. CDR3 length: 14 residues. Germline CDR1 SGHRS, CDR2 YFSETQ. The CDR3 region has the DNA TGCGCCAGCAGCACGCAGGGGGCGCCCTACGAGCAGTACTTC. Its translation is CASSTQGAPYEQYF.

V usage is TRBV7-3 and J usage is TRBJ1-1, with D possibly TRBD1 on 6 matching bases. Trimming shortened V by 2 bases and J by 6 bases, and 13 bases separated the two germline ends. Germline V gives CDR1 SGHTA, CDR2 FQGTGA. The CDR3 covers 14 residues. The CDR3 protein is CASSLLGADAEAFF. Here the CDR3 DNA reads TGTGCCAGCAGCTTATTGGGGGCTGACGCTGAAGCTTTCTTT.

Written as DNA, the CDR3 is TGCGCCAGCAGCACCGGACAGGGGTCGACCTACGAGCAGTACTTC. Its protein is CASSTGQGSTYEQYF. The V call is TRBV5-1, the J call TRBJ2-7; 9 nucleotides align to TRBD1. V lost 4 bases and J lost 2; bases outside the gene matches: 7. The germline CDR1 and CDR2 sequences are SGHRS and YFSETQ. The CDR3 contains 15 residues.

The V gene is TRBV20-1, the J gene TRBJ2-7; TRBD2 might be the D (5 bases). Trimming cost V 6 bases and J 3 bases, with 18 bases left between them. Germline V gene data show CDR1 as DFQATT and CDR2 as SNEGSKA (reference sequence). The CDR3 length is 14 residues. The CDR3 spells CSAYCASGGYEQYF. The CDR3 region has the DNA TGCAGTGCGTATTGTGCTTCCGGAGGCTACGAGCAGTACTTC.

This clonotype was observed a handful of times. This chain uses TRBV4-1 with TRBJ2-1; TRBD2 might be the D (6 bases). There are 15 residues in the CDR3. Trimming left V 0 bases short and J 8 bases short, with 14 bases between. Germline V gives CDR1 MGHRA, CDR2 YSYEKL. DNA for the CDR3: TGCGCCAGCAGCCAAGATTTGCTAGCGAGGGATGAGCAGTTCTTC. Amino acid sequence: CASSQDLLARDEQFF.

The chain recombines TRBV4-1 with TRBJ2-2; D call uncertain. V was shortened by 4 bases and J by 5 bases, with 11 bases between the two germline ends. Germline V CDR1 and CDR2: MGHRA, YSYEKL. The CDR3 is made up of 14 amino acids. CDR3 DNA sequence: TGCGCCAGCAGCCTCATCAGGACGACCGGGGAGCTGTTTTTT. Protein product: CASSLIRTTGELFF.